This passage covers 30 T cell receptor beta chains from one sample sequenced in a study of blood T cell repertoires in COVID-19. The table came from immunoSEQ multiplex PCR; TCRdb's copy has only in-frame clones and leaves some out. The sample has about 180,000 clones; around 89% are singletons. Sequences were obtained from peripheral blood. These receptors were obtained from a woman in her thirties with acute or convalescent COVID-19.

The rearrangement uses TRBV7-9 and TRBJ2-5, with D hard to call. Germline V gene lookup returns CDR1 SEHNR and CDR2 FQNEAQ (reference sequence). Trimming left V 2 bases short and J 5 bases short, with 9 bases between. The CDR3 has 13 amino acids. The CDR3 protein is CASSLNPLETQYF. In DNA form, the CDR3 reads TGTGCCAGCAGCTTAAATCCCCTGGAGACCCAGTACTTC.

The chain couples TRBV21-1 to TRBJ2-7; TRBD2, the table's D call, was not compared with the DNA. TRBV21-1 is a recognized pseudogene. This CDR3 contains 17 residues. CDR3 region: CASSKVITRLTLYEQYF. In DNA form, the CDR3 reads TGTGCCAGCAGCAAAGTAATTACGAGACTAACCCTTTACGAGCAGTACTTC.

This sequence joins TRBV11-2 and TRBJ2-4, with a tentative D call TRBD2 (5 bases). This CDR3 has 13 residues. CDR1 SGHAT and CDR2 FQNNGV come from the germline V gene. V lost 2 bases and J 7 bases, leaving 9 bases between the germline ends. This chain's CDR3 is CASSLTGTNIQYF. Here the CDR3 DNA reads TGTGCCAGCAGCTTAACGGGAACGAACATTCAGTACTTC.

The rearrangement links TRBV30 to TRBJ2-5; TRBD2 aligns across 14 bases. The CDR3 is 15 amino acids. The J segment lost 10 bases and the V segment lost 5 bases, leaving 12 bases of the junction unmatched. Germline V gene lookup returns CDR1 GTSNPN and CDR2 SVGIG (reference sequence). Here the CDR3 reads CAWRAGLAGAHDQYF. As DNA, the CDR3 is TGTGCCTGGCGCGCGGGACTAGCGGGAGCGCACGACCAGTACTTC.

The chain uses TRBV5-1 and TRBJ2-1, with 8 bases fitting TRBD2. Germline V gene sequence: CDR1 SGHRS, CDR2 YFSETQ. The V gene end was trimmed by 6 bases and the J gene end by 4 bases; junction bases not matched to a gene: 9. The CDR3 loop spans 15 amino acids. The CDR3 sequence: CASNLDGTSYNEQFF. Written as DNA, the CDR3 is TGCGCCAGCAACTTAGACGGGACTAGTTACAATGAGCAGTTCTTC.

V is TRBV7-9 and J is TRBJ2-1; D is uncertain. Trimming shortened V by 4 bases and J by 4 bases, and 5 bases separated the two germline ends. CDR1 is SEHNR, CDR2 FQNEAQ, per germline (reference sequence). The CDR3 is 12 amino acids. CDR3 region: CASSSVYNEQFF. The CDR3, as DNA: TGTGCCAGCAGCTCGGTGTACAATGAGCAGTTCTTC.

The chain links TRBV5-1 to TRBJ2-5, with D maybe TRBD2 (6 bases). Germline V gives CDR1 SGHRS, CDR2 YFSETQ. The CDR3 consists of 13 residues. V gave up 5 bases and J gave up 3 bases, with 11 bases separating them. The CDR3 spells CASRLAHEETQYF. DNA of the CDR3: TGCGCCAGCAGACTAGCACATGAAGAGACCCAGTACTTC.

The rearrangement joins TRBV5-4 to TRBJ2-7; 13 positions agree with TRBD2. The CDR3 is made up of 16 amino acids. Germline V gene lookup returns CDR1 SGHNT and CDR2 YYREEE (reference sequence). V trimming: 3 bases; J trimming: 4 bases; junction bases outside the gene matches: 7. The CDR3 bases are TGTGCCAGCAGCTCGGGACTAGCGGGATGGGGTTACGAGCAGTACTTC. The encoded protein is CASSSGLAGWGYEQYF.

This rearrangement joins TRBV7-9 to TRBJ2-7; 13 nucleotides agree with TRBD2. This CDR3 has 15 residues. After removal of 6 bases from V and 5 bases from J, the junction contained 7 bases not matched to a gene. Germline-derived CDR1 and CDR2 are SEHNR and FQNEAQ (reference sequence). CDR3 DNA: TGTGCCAGCAGATCCGGGACTAGCGGGATCGACGAGCAGTACTTC. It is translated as CASRSGTSGIDEQYF.

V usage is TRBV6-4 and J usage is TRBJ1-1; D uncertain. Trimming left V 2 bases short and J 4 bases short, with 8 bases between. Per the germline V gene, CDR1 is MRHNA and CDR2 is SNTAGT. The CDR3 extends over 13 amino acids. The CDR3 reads CASSDTLFTEAFF. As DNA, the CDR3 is TGTGCCAGCAGTGACACTCTGTTCACTGAAGCTTTCTTT.

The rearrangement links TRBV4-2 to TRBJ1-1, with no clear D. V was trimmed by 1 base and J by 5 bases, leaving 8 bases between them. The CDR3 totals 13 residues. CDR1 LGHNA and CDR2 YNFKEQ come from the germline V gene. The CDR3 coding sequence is TGTGCCAGCAGCCAAGGAGATTGGACTGAAGCTTTCTTT. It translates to CASSQGDWTEAFF.

Here the CDR3 DNA reads TGTGCCAGCAGTCGACTAATAGGCGCTGAAGCTTTCTTT. Its translation: CASSRLIGAEAFF. The chain joins TRBV27 to TRBJ1-1; unclear D gene. The germline V and J ends were trimmed by 5 bases and 6 bases, with 13 bases remaining between them. The germline gives CDR1 MNHEY, CDR2 SMNVEV (reference sequence). The CDR3 extends over 13 amino acids.

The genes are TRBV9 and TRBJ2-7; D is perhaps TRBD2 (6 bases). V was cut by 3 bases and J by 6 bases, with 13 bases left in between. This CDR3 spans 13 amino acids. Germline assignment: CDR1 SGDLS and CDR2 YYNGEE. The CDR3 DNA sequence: TGTGCCAGCAGCGGCCGGGACTCGGGCGAGCAGTACTTC. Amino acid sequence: CASSGRDSGEQYF.

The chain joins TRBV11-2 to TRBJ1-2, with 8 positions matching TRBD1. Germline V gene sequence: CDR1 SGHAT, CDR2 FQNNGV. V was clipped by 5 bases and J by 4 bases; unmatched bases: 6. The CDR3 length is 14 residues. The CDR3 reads CASSRTGTTYGYTF. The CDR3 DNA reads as TGTGCCAGCAGCCGGACAGGGACGACCTATGGCTACACCTTC. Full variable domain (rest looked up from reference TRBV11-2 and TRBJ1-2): EAGVAQSPRYKIIEKRQSVAFWCNPISGHATLYWYQQILGQGPKLLIQFQNNGVVDDSQLPKDRFSAERLKGVDSTLKIQPAKLEDSAVYLCASSRTGTTYGYTFGSGTRLTVV.

Here the CDR3 DNA reads TGCGCCAGCAGCTTGGGGTTAAGTACAGGTAGCTATGGCTACACCTTC. Translated: CASSLGLSTGSYGYTF. V and J are TRBV5-1 and TRBJ1-2, with D perhaps TRBD1 (5 bases). Trimming removed 0 bases from V and 4 bases from J, with 16 bases in between. This CDR3 is 16 amino acids long. Germline V lookup: CDR1 SGHRS, CDR2 YFSETQ.

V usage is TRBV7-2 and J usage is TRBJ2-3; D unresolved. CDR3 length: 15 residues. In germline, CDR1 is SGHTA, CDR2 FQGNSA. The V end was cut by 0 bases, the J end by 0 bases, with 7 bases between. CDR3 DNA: TGTGCCAGCAGCTTAGCGACGACTAGCACAGATACGCAGTATTTT. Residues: CASSLATTSTDTQYF.

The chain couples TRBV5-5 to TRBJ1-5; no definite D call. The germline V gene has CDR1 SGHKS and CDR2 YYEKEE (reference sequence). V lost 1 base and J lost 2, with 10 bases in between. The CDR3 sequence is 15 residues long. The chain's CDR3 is CASSLRERGNQPQHF. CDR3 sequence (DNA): TGTGCCAGCAGCTTGCGAGAACGAGGCAATCAGCCCCAGCATTTT. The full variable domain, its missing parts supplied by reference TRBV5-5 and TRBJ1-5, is DAGVTQSPTHLIKTRGQQVTLRCSPISGHKSVSWYQQVLGQGPQFIFQYYEKEERGRGNFPDRFSARQFPNYSSELNVNALLLGDSALYLCASSLRERGNQPQHFGDGTRLSIL.

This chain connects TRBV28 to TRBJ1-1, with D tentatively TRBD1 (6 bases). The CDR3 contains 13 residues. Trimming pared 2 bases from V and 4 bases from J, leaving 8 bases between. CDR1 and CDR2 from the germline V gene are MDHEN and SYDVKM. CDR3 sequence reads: CASSLTGPTEAFF. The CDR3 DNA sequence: TGTGCCAGCAGTTTAACAGGGCCCACTGAAGCTTTCTTT.

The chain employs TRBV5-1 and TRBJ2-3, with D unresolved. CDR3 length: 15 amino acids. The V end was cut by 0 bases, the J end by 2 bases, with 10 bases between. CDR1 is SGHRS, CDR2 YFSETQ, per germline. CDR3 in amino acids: CASSLAVRYTDTQYF. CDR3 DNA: TGCGCCAGCAGCTTGGCCGTCCGTTACACAGATACGCAGTATTTT.

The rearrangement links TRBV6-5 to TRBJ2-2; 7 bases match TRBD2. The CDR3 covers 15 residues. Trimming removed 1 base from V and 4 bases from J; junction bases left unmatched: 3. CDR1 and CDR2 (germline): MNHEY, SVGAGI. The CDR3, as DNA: TGTGCCAGCAGTTACTGGTGGGAGGGCACCGGGGAGCTGTTTTTT. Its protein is CASSYWWEGTGELFF.

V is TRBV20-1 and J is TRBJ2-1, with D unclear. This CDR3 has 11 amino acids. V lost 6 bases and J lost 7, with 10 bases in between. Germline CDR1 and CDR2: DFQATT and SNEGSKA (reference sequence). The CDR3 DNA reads TGCAGTGCGCAGGATTGGAATGAGCAGTTCTTC. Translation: CSAQDWNEQFF.

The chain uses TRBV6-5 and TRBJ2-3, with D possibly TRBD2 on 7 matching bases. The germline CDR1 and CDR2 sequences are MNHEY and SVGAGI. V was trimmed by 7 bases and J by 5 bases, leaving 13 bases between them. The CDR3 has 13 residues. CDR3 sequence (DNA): TGTGCCAGCAACATGGGAGGGGGAGATACGCAGTATTTT. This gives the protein CASNMGGGDTQYF.

The CDR3 DNA follows: TGTGCCAGCAGCTTAGGCAACCTTGACAGGGTGCCTAATGAAAAACTGTTTTTT. Amino acid sequence: CASSLGNLDRVPNEKLFF. This rearrangement joins TRBV7-9 to TRBJ1-4, with TRBD1 matching over 7 bases. The CDR3 covers 18 residues. V gave up 1 base and J gave up 3 bases; unmatched junction bases: 11. Germline V gives CDR1 SEHNR, CDR2 FQNEAQ (reference sequence).

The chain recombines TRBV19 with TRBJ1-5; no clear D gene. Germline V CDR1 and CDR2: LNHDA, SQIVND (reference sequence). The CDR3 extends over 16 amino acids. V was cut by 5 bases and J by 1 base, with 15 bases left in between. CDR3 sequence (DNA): TGTGCCAGTAGTTCTGGGCGCACGTCGAGCAATCAGCCCCAGCATTTT. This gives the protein CASSSGRTSSNQPQHF.

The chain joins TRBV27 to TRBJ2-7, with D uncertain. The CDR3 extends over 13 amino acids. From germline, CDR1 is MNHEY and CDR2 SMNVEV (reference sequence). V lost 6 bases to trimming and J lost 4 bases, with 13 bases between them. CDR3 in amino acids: CASRKTERYEQYF. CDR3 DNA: TGTGCCAGCAGGAAGACTGAACGATACGAGCAGTACTTC.

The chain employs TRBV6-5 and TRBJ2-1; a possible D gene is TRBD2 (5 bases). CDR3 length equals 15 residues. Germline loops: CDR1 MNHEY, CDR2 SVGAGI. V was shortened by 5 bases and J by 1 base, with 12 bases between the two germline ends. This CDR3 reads CASSRTWTSYNEQFF. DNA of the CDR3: TGTGCCAGCAGTCGGACGTGGACTTCCTACAATGAGCAGTTCTTC.

The CDR3 here is CATQTSLLSYNEQFF. CDR3 bases: TGTGCCACTCAGACTAGTCTGCTCTCCTACAATGAGCAGTTCTTC. The chain links TRBV10-3 to TRBJ2-1; a possible D gene is TRBD2 (6 bases). Trimming took off 10 bases at V and 0 bases at J, with 16 bases between the two ends. Germline-derived CDR1 and CDR2 are ENHRY and SYGVKD. The CDR3 spans 15 residues.

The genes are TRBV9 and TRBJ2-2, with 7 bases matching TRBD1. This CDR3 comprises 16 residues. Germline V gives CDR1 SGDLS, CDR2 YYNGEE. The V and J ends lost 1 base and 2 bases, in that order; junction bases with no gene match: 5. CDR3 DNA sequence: TGTGCCAGCAGCGTATCGGGGACAGTCAACACCGGGGAGCTGTTTTTT. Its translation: CASSVSGTVNTGELFF. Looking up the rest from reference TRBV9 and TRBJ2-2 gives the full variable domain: DSGVTQTPKHLITATGQRVTLRCSPRSGDLSVYWYQQSLDQGLQFLIQYYNGEERAKGNILERFSAQQFPDLHSELNLSSLELGDSALYFCASSVSGTVNTGELFFGEGSRLTVL.

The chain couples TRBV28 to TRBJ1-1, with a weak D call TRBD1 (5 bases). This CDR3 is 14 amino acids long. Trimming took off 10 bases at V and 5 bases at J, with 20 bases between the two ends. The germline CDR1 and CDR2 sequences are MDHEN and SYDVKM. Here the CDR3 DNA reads TGTGCCACCCTCTCACAGGCCGCGGGGACTGAAGCTTTCTTT. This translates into CATLSQAAGTEAFF.

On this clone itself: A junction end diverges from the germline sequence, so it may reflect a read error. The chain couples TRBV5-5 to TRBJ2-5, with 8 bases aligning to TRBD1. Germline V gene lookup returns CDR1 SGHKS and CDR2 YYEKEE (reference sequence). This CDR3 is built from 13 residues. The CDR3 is CASSSISYRGSHF. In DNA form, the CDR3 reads TGTGCCAGCAGCTCAATTTCATACAGGGGGTCCCACTTC. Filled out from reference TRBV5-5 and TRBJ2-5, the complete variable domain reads DAGVTQSPTHLIKTRGQQVTLRCSPISGHKSVSWYQQVLGQGPQFIFQYYEKEERGRGNFPDRFSARQFPNYSSELNVNALLLGDSALYLCASSSISYRGSHFGPGTRLLVL.